The 3 T cell receptor beta chains listed next were all sequenced from one sample in a study of blood T cell repertoires in COVID-19. The repertoire was sequenced with immunoSEQ multiplex PCR; TCRdb's copy has only in-frame clones and lacks some. The sample has roughly 60,000 clones, over 75% seen once. Source material: peripheral blood. The receptors here all came from a man aged 50 or older with active COVID-19.

The J gene is TRBJ2-7, the V gene TRBV12-3 or TRBV12-4; 9 bases match TRBD1. The CDR3 totals 13 residues. Unmatched junction bases numbered 4, after V lost 7 bases and J lost 3 bases. This CDR3 is CASTDRGGYEQYF. CDR3 in DNA: TGTGCCAGCACAGACAGGGGGGGCTACGAGCAGTACTTC.

This CDR3 is CASKKGPADMWEKLFF. The CDR3 bases are TGTGCCAGTAAGAAGGGCCCAGCGGATATGTGGGAAAAACTGTTTTTT. The rearrangement links TRBV19 to TRBJ1-4; D is ambiguous. The length of the CDR3 is 16 residues. Germline CDR1 is LNHDA and CDR2 is SQIVND (reference sequence). V lost 7 bases to trimming and J lost 8 bases, with 23 bases between them.

The chain joins TRBV9 to TRBJ1-6; D gene unclear. Trimming shortened V by 7 bases and J by 6 bases, and 20 bases separated the two germline ends. This CDR3 has 16 residues. Germline CDR1 and CDR2: SGDLS and YYNGEE. The CDR3 region is CASLAGRERSNSPLHF. CDR3 nucleotides: TGTGCCAGCCTAGCGGGAAGAGAGCGGTCTAATTCACCCCTCCACTTT.